Each of the 11 T cell receptor beta chains below was sequenced from the same sample in a study of blood T cell repertoires in COVID-19. Sequencing was performed with immunoSEQ multiplex PCR; in TCRdb, only in-frame clones are kept and a portion is missing. The data hold approximately 84,000 clones, with about 80% observed a single time. Sequenced sample: peripheral blood. These receptors originate from a human donor in a cohort sampled during active COVID-19.

This sequence joins TRBV6-5 and TRBJ1-1, with 8 positions matching TRBD1. CDR3 size: 14 residues. V lost 10 bases and J lost 2; bases outside the gene matches: 9. CDR1 is MNHEY, CDR2 SVGAGI, per germline. The DNA for the CDR3 is TGTGCCACCGTCGACAGGGGCGTAAACACTGAAGCTTTCTTT. It encodes CATVDRGVNTEAFF.

This chain connects TRBV12-3 or TRBV12-4 to TRBJ2-7; 9 nucleotides line up with TRBD2. The CDR3 runs 13 residues. Trimming took 8 bases from V and 3 from J; bases not matched to a gene: 5. The CDR3: CASRPSGNYEQYF. Here the CDR3 DNA reads TGTGCCAGCCGTCCTAGCGGGAACTACGAGCAGTACTTC.

The chain recombines TRBV7-8 with TRBJ1-3; possibly TRBD1 for D (5 bases). Germline CDR1 is SGHVS and CDR2 is FQNEAQ. V was clipped by 5 bases and J by 0 bases, with 11 bases between them. The CDR3 has 15 residues. This chain's CDR3 is CASSRDGSSGNTIYF. Written as DNA, the CDR3 is TGTGCCAGCAGCCGGGACGGGAGCTCTGGAAACACCATATATTTT. Full variable domain (outside the CDR3, taken from reference TRBV7-8 and TRBJ1-3): GAGVSQSPRYKVAKRGQDVALRCDPISGHVSLFWYQQALGQGPEFLTYFQNEAQLDKSGLPSDRFFAERPEGSVSTLKIQRTQQEDSAVYLCASSRDGSSGNTIYFGEGSWLTVV.

The V gene is TRBV2, the J gene TRBJ2-5, with D possibly matching TRBD1 (5 bases). Germline V gene data show CDR1 as SNHLY and CDR2 as FYNNEI. The V end lost 6 bases, the J end lost 4 bases, and 12 bases lay between the germline ends. This CDR3 is 13 amino acids long. CDR3 DNA sequence: TGTGCCAGCAGCGCTTCGCAGGGAGAGACCCAGTACTTC. Translated: CASSASQGETQYF. Complete variable domain (other parts from reference TRBV2 and TRBJ2-5): EPEVTQTPSHQVTQMGQEVILRCVPISNHLYFYWYRQILGQKVEFLVSFYNNEISEKSEIFDDQFSVERPDGSNFTLKIRSTKLEDSAMYFCASSASQGETQYFGPGTRLLVL.

This chain links TRBV19 with TRBJ2-7, with 7 bases aligning to TRBD1. J lost 2 bases, V lost 7 bases, and 5 bases had no gene match. This CDR3 contains 13 residues. The germline gives CDR1 LNHDA, CDR2 SQIVND (reference sequence). CDR3 loop: CASKETGPYEQYF. The CDR3 DNA reads as TGTGCCAGTAAGGAGACAGGGCCCTACGAGCAGTACTTC.

The CDR3 coding sequence is TGTGCCAGCACCCGAAAAGGTGCTAGCGGGGGGGGTACAAATGAGCAGTTCTTC. Translated: CASTRKGASGGGTNEQFF. This rearrangement joins TRBV11-2 to TRBJ2-1; 12 nucleotides match TRBD2. The V segment lost 7 bases and the J segment 7 bases; nucleotides outside the gene matches: 17. Germline CDR1 SGHAT, CDR2 FQNNGV. This CDR3 region has 18 residues.

The V and J genes are TRBV4-1 and TRBJ1-3; no clear D gene. Deletions cut 4 bases from V and 0 bases from J, with 13 bases between. The length of the CDR3 is 16 residues. Germline V gene data show CDR1 as MGHRA and CDR2 as YSYEKL. The CDR3 here is CASSPQLSSSGNTIYF. The CDR3 DNA is TGCGCCAGCAGCCCGCAACTATCCTCCTCTGGAAACACCATATATTTT.

The chain employs TRBV11-3 and TRBJ2-1, with 10 nucleotides matching TRBD2. Trimming removed 5 bases from V and 0 bases from J; junction bases left unmatched: 7. CDR1 and CDR2 (germline): SGHNT, YENEEA. The CDR3 consists of 17 residues. Written as DNA, the CDR3 is TGTGCCAGCAGCGTCGGGACTAGCGCTAGCTCCTACAATGAGCAGTTCTTC. Its translation is CASSVGTSASSYNEQFF.

The V call is TRBV27, the J call TRBJ2-3; 8 nucleotides align to TRBD1. This CDR3 is 15 amino acids long. CDR1 and CDR2 (germline): MNHEY, SMNVEV (reference sequence). The ends lost 6 bases at V and 1 base at J; junction bases unmatched: 6. This chain's CDR3 is CASSRQGYGTDTQYF. CDR3 coding DNA: TGTGCCAGCAGCCGACAGGGGTACGGCACAGATACGCAGTATTTT.

The count of this clone is one. CDR3 in DNA: TGTGCCAGTAGTGTAGGGTCACCCCCTATGGAGACCCAGTACTTC. It translates to CASSVGSPPMETQYF. The V and J genes are TRBV19 and TRBJ2-5; the D is unclear. Trimming removed 5 bases at V and 5 bases at J, with 18 bases between. The CDR3 has 15 amino acids. Germline V CDR1 and CDR2: LNHDA, SQIVND (reference sequence).

J is TRBJ2-1 and V is TRBV6-5, with 14 bases that match TRBD2. V lost 5 bases to trimming and J lost 6 bases; unmatched junction nucleotides: 3. Germline CDR1 is MNHEY and CDR2 is SVGAGI. This CDR3 has 15 residues. CDR3 DNA: TGTGCCAGCAGTAGGACTAGCGGGAGGAGCAATGAGCAGTTCTTC. Translated: CASSRTSGRSNEQFF.